These T cell receptor beta chains were read from a single sample in a study of blood T cell repertoires in COVID-19. Using immunoSEQ multiplex PCR, the repertoire was profiled, and TCRdb retains in-frame clones only, with some absent. This sample yields 95,000 to 110,000 clones, of which over 75% are seen a single time; 10% to 15% belongs to the top ten. Sequencing used peripheral blood. The origin of the receptors is a human donor in a cohort sampled during active or convalescent COVID-19. The CDR3 runs from the conserved cysteine through the conserved F or W. D genes are given only for firm matches. Only part of the rows carry a size: once, few, many, or a class if the clone is expanded.

cdr3_nt | cdr3_aa | v_call | d_call | clone_size | j_call
TGTGCCAGCAACCCGGGACAGGGGGTCTGGAGCCAGCATTTT | CASNPGQGVWSQHF | TRBV2 | TRBD1 | . | TRBJ1-5
TGTGCCAGCAGCCTACTAGCGGGGCAACGGGGCGAGCAGTACTTC | CASSLLAGQRGEQYF | TRBV5-4 | TRBD2 | . | TRBJ2-7
TGTGCCTGCCTCTTTTCTCCGGGGGACACTGAAGCTTTCTTT | CACLFSPGDTEAFF | TRBV30 | . | once | TRBJ1-1
TGTGCCAGCAGCCAAGATCGGGGACTACCGTACTACGAGCAGTACTTC | CASSQDRGLPYYEQYF | TRBV3-1/TRBV3-2 | TRBD2 | . | TRBJ2-7
TGTGCCAGCAGCCAAACGACAGGGACTTTCAATGGCTACACCTTC | CASSQTTGTFNGYTF | TRBV7-2 | TRBD1 | . | TRBJ1-2
TGTGCCACCACATCCCTCCGTGGGGGGTTCCCTCAGCCCCAGCATTTT | CATTSLRGGFPQPQHF | TRBV19 | . | . | TRBJ1-5
TGTGCCAGTAGTATAGAGGCAGGAAGGGGTCAGCCCCAGCATTTT | CASSIEAGRGQPQHF | TRBV19 | . | . | TRBJ1-5
TGTGCCAGCAGCTACCCGGGACAGTACCAAGAGACCCAGTACTTC | CASSYPGQYQETQYF | TRBV11-3 | TRBD1 | . | TRBJ2-5
TGTGCCAGCAGCTTAGCGAATGGCAATGAAAAACTGTTTTTT | CASSLANGNEKLFF | TRBV7-9 | . | . | TRBJ1-4
TGTGCCAGTAGTCCCCGCCGGGGGGGGAATAGCAATCAGCCCCAGCATTTT | CASSPRRGGNSNQPQHF | TRBV19 | . | . | TRBJ1-5
TGTGCCAGCAGTTCGTCCGCGGGGGGCCTCCAGAAGACCCAGTACTTC | CASSSSAGGLQKTQYF | TRBV6-2/TRBV6-3 | TRBD2 | . | TRBJ2-5
TGTGCCAGCAGTGTTCGGCAAGAGACCCAGTACTTC | CASSVRQETQYF | TRBV2 | . | . | TRBJ2-5
TGTGCCATCAGTGACCCGGACAGGCCTAGGGGTTATGGCTACACCTTC | CAISDPDRPRGYGYTF | TRBV10-3 | TRBD1 | . | TRBJ1-2
TGCGCCAGCAGCTTGGACGGGGGGGCCGAGACCCAGTACTTC | CASSLDGGAETQYF | TRBV5-1 | TRBD2 | . | TRBJ2-5